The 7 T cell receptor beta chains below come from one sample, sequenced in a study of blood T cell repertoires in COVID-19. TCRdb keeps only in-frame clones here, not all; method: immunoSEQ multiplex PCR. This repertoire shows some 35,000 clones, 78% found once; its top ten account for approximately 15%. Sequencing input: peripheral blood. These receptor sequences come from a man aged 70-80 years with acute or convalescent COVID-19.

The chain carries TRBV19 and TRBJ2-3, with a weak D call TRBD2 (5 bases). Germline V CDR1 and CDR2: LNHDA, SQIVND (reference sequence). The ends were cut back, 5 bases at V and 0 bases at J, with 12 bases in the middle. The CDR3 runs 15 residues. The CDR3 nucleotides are TGTGCCAGTAGTCCCTTAGGCGGGAGCACAGATACGCAGTATTTT. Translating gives CASSPLGGSTDTQYF.

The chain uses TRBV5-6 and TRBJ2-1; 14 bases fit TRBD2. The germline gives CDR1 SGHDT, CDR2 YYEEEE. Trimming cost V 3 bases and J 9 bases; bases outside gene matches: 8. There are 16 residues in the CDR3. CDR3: CASSSWTSGRLGEQFF. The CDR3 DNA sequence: TGTGCCAGCAGCTCCTGGACTAGCGGGAGGCTAGGTGAGCAGTTCTTC. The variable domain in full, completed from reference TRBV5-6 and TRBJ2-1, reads DAGVTQSPTHLIKTRGQQVTLRCSPKSGHDTVSWYQQALGQGPQFIFQYYEEEERQRGNFPDRFSGHQFPNYSSELNVNALLLGDSALYLCASSSWTSGRLGEQFFGPGTRLTVL.

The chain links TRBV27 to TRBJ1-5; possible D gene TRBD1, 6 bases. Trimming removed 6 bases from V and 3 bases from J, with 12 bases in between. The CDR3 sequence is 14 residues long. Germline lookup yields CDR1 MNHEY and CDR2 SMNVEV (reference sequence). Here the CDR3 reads CASSTGNPNQPQHF. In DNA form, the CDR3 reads TGTGCCAGCAGCACAGGGAACCCCAATCAGCCCCAGCATTTT.

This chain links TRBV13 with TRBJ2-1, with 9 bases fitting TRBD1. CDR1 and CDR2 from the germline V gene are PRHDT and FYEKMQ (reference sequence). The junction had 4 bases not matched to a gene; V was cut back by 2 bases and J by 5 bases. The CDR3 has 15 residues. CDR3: CASSLKGQGHNEQFF. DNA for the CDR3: TGTGCCAGCAGCTTAAAGGGACAGGGCCACAATGAGCAGTTCTTC.

The CDR3: CATSLNTGELFF. CDR3 coding DNA: TGTGCCACCAGTCTTAACACCGGGGAGCTGTTTTTT. The genes are TRBV24-1 and TRBJ2-2; D not resolved. CDR3 length equals 12 residues. V was shortened by 6 bases and J by 2 bases, with 3 bases between the two germline ends. Germline assignment: CDR1 KGHDR and CDR2 SFDVKD.

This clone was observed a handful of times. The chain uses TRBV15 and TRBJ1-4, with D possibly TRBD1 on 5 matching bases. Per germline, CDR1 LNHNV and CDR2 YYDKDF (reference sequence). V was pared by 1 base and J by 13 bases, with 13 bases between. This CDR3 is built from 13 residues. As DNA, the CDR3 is TGTGCCACCAGCAGAGTTGGAGGGGCCGCACTGTTTTTT. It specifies CATSRVGGAALFF.

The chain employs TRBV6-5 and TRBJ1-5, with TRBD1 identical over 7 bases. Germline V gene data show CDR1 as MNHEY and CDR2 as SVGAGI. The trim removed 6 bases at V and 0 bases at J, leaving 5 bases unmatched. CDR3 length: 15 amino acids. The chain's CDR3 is CASRLTGDSNQPQHF. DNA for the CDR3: TGTGCCAGCAGGCTTACAGGGGATAGCAATCAGCCCCAGCATTTT.